This T cell receptor beta chain originates from a study of prognosis after radiotherapy for stage I lung cancer. The sample holds many counts of this clonotype. From genomic DNA, TCR beta CDR3 was amplified by two-round multiplex PCR. TRBV and TRBJ genes each had their own specific primers in first-round PCR. TCRdb reprocessed the multiplex PCR reads via MiXCR and lists one record per CDR3 protein. The table shows under 20,000 distinct CDR3 sequences, with around 47% occurring only once. This CDR3 is built from 13 residues. V gave up 4 bases and J gave up 8 bases, with 12 bases separating them. Germline CDR1 is SGHRS and CDR2 is YFSETQ.

The sequenced sample was PBMCs, obtained before or after stereotactic body radiation therapy (not recorded which). The chain carries TRBV5-1 and TRBJ1-4, with no clear D. The TCR sequence derives from a donor aged 50 or older with non-small cell lung cancer. For the CDR3, the DNA is TGCGCCAGCAGCACAGCTGATTTGGAAAAACTGTTTTTT. This codes for CASSTADLEKLFF.